This TCR beta chain emerged from a study of blood T cell repertoires in COVID-19. The wider study: Material from acute and convalescent COVID-19 was sourced from the United States, Italy and Spain. PBMCs, B-cell-depleted T cells, or T cells provided the cDNA or gDNA that made up the material.

Per the germline V gene, CDR1 is SGHRS and CDR2 is YFSETQ. V was pared by 0 bases and J by 6 bases, with 12 bases between. The CDR3 is made up of 14 amino acids. Enrolment of Seattle patients took place during active infection, and they were followed longitudinally. TCRdb keeps only in-frame clones here, not all; method: immunoSEQ multiplex PCR. The data show some 250,000 clones, roughly 80% seen once. This chain uses TRBV5-1 with TRBJ1-2, with a tentative D call TRBD1 (6 bases). This clonotype was sampled from a woman over 75 with COVID-19, enrolled during active disease. The sequenced sample consisted of peripheral blood. In DNA, the CDR3 is TGCGCCAGCAGCTTGGACAGGGAAGTCAATGGCTACACCTTC. Its translation is CASSLDREVNGYTF.